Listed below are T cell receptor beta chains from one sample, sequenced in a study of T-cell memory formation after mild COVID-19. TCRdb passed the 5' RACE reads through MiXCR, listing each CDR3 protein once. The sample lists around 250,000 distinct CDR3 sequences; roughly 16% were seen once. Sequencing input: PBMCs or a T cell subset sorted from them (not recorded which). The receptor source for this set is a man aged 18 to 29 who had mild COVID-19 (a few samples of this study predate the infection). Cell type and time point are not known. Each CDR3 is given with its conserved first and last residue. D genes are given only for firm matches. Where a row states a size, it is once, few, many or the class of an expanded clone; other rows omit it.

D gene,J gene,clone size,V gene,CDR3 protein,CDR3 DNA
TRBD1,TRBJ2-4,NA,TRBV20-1,CSARKQGILAKNIQYF,TGCAGTGCTAGGAAACAGGGGATACTAGCCAAAAACATTCAGTACTTC
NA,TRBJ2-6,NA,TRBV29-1,CSVEVRGILAGANVLTF,TGCAGCGTTGAGGTCCGCGGTATTTTAGCCGGGGCCAACGTCCTGACTTTC
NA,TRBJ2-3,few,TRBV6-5,CASSYSTLGRDTQYF,TGTGCCAGCAGTTACTCTACTTTGGGGAGGGATACGCAGTATTTT
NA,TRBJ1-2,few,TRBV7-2,CASSDRVMYGYTF,TGTGCCAGCAGCGACAGAGTCATGTATGGCTACACCTTC
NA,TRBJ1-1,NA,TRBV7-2,CASSLGGGKAFF,TGTGCCAGCAGCTTAGGCGGGGGTAAAGCTTTCTTT
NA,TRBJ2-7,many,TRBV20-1,CSARDPAGLGQYF,TGCAGTGCTAGAGATCCGGCAGGGCTGGGGCAGTACTTC
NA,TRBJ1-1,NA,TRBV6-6,CASSYSWDGGKAFF,TGTGCCAGCAGTTACTCGTGGGACGGGGGGAAAGCTTTCTTT
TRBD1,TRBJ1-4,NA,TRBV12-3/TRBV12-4,CASSNQGGEKLFF,TGTGCCAGCAGCAATCAGGGGGGTGAAAAACTGTTTTTT
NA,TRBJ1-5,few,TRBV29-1,CSARTVPDQPQHF,TGCAGCGCCAGGACCGTCCCGGATCAGCCCCAGCATTTT
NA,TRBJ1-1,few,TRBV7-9,CASSLSLRGFTEAFF,TGTGCCAGCAGTTTAAGCCTTCGGGGATTCACTGAAGCTTTCTTT
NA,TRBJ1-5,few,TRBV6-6,CASRLGLDSNQPQHF,TGTGCCAGCAGGCTGGGACTCGATAGCAATCAGCCCCAGCATTTT
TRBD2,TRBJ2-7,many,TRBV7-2,CASSSIPLGLADEQYF,TGTGCCAGCAGCTCCATCCCACTGGGACTAGCGGACGAGCAGTACTTC
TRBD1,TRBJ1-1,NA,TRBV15,CATSRTGTGDMNTEAFF,TGTGCCACCAGCAGAACCGGGACAGGCGATATGAACACTGAAGCTTTCTTT
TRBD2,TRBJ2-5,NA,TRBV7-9,CASSAGTSGETQYF,TGTGCCAGCAGCGCCGGGACTAGCGGGGAGACCCAGTACTTC
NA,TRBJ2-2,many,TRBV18,CASSPLEVTGELFF,TGTGCCAGCTCACCACTGGAGGTTACCGGGGAGCTGTTTTTT
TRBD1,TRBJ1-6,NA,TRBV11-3,CASSLESGTGVPSSYNSPLHF,TGTGCCAGCAGCTTAGAATCCGGGACAGGGGTTCCCAGCTCCTATAATTCACCCCTCCACTTT
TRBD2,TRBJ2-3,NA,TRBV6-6,CASSYSGAGGADTQYF,TGTGCCAGCAGTTACTCGGGTGCGGGGGGGGCGGATACGCAGTATTTT
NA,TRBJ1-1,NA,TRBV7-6,CASSSGAFTNTEAFF,TGTGCCAGCAGCTCCGGTGCGTTTACGAACACTGAAGCTTTCTTT
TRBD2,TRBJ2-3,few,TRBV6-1,CASSERLAGIDTQYF,TGTGCCAGCAGTGAACGGCTAGCGGGGATAGATACGCAGTATTTT
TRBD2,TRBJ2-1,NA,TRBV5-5,CASSFGLAGLEQFF,TGTGCCAGCAGCTTTGGACTAGCGGGGCTTGAGCAGTTCTTC
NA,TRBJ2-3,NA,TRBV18,CASSPWSGTDTQYF,TGTGCCAGCTCACCATGGAGCGGCACAGATACGCAGTATTTT
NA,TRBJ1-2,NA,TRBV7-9,CASSPTATNYGYTF,TGTGCCAGCAGCCCCACGGCTACTAACTATGGCTACACCTTC